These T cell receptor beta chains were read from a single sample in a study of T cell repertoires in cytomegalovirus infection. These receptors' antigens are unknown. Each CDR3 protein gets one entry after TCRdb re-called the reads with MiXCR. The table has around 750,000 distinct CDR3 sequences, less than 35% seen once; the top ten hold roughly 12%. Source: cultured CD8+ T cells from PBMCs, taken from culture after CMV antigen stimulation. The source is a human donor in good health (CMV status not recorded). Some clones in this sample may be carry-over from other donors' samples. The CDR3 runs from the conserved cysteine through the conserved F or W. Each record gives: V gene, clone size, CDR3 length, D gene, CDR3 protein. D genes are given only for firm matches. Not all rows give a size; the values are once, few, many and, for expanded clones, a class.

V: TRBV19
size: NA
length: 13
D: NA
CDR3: CASSVLRWYEQYF

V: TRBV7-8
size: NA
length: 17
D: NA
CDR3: CASSTGTRTGEDEKLFF

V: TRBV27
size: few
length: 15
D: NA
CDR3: CASSWSDSGANVLTF

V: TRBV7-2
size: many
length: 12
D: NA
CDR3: CASSPKMDTQYF

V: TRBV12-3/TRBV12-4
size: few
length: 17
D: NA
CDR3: CASSFYREVQLHYGYTF

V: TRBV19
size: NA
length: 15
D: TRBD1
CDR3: CASSLRDRVTNEQFF

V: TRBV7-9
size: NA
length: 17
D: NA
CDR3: CASSSVPRLRAYNEQFF

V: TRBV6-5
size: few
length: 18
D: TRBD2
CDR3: CASSYSAGLAGGPNEQFF

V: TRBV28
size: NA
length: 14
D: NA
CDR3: CASSWTDRRDTQYF

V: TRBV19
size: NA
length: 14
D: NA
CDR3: CASSVAQASYGYTF

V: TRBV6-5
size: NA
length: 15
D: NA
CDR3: CASSSSWGDYNEQFF

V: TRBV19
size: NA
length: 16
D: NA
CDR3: CASNLMAGASEETQYF

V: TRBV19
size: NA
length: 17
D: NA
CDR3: CASSISQGMVATQPQHF

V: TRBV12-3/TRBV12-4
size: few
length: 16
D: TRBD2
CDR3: CASSPSLAGGPDTQYF

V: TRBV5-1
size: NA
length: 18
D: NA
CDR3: CASSLRGPQSPLPGELFF

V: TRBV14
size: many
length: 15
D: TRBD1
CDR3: CASSQGTGPGETQYF

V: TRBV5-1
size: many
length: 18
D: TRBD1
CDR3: CASSLHGQGALLNTEAFF

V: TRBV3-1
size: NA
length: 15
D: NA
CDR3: CASSQDLGGEETQYF

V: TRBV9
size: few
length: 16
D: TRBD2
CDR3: CASSVAGLVNTGELFF

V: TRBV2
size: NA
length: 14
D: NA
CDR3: CASSVPGETGELFF

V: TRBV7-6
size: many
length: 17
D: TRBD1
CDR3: CASRGAGGLMGTGELFF

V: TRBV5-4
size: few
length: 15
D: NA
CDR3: CASSLDRQGLSGYTF

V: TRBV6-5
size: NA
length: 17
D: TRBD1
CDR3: CASSFTSGGSSYNEQFF

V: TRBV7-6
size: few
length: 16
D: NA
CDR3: CASSSPYQGGYNEQFF

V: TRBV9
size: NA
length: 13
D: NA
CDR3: CASSVGHPGELFF

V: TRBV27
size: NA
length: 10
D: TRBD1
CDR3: CVTGTGEAFF

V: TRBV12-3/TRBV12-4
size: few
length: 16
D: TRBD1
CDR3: CASSPDGRGLDNGYTF

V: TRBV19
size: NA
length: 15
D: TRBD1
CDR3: CASSIFGTGGYGYTF

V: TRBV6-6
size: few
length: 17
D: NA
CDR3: CASSYTPETVSNQPQHF

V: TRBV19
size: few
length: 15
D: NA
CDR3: CASSMAGNPNTEAFF

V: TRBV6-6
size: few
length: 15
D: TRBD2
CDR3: CASSGGGRGENEQFF

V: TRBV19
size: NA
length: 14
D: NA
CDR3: CASSMSLGGNEQFF

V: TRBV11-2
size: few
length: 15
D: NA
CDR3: CASSLGRGPNYGYTF

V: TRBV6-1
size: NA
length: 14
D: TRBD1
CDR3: CASSYWQGDNEQFF

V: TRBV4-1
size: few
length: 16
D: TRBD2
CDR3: CASSQKLAEPRETQYF

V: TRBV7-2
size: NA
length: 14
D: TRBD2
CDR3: CVSSFISGGETQYF

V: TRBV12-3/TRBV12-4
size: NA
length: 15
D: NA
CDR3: CASSLVGEGTDTQYF

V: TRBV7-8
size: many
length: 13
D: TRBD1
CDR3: CASSLDRGKGYTF

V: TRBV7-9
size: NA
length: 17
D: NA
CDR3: CASSSPWEQGRRNTQYF

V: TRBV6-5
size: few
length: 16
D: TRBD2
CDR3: CASSYPRTRGGNEQFF

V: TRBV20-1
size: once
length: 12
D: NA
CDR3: CSARDKGDEQYF

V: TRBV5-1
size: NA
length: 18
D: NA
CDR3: CASSGSRLGGEFYNEQFF

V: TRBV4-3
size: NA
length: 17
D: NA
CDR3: CASSQDGTPITNEKLFF

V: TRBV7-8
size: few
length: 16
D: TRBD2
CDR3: CASSLSGTSGGDTQYF

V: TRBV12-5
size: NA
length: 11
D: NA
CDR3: CASVYGNEQFF

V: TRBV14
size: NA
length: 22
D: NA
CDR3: CASSQDWVLGPHGLSGANVLTF

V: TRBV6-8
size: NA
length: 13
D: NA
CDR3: CVSSWGAEEKLFF

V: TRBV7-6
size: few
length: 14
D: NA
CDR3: CASSSPGNQETQYF

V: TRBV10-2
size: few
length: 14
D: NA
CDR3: CASSEEEGIEKLFF

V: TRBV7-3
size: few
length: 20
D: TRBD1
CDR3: CASSLTRIGGQGWGGTEAFF

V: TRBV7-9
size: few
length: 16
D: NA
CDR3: CASSFPGAPGRDTQYF

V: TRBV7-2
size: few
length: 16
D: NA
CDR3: CASSLDTPYSNQPQHF

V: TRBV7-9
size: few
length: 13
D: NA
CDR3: CASNPGGRIEAFF

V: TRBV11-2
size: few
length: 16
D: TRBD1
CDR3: CASSRWTGTGGNEQFF

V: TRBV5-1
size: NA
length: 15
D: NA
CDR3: CASSLDFRPTDTQYF

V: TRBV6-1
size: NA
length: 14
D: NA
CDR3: CASSSGWNTGELFF

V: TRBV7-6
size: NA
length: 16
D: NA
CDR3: CASSLVGTSFTGELFF